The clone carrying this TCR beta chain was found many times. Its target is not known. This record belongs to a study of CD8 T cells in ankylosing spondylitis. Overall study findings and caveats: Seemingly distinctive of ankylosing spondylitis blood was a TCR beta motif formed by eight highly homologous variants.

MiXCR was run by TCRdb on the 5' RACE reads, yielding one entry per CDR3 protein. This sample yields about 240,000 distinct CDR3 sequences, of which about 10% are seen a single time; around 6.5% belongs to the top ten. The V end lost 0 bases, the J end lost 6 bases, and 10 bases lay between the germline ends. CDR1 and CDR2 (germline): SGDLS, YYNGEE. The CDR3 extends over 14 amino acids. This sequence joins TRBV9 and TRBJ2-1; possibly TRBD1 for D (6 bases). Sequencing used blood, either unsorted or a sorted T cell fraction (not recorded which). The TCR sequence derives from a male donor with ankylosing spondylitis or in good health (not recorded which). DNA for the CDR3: TGTGCCAGCAGCGTAGATCCAGGGGTCAATGAGCAGTTCTTC. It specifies CASSVDPGVNEQFF. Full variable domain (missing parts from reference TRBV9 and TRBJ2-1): DSGVTQTPKHLITATGQRVTLRCSPRSGDLSVYWYQQSLDQGLQFLIQYYNGEERAKGNILERFSAQQFPDLHSELNLSSLELGDSALYFCASSVDPGVNEQFFGPGTRLTVL.